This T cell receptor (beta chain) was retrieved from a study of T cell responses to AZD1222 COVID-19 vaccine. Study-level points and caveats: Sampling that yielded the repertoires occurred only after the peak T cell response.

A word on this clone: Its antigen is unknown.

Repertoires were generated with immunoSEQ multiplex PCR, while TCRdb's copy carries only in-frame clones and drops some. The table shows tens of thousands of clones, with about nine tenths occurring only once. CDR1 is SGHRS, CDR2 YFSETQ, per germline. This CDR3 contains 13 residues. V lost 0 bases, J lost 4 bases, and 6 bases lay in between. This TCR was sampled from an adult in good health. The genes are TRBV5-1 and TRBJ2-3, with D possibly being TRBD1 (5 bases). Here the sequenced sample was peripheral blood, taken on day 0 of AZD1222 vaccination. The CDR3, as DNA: TGCGCCAGCAGCTTGGAGGGGTCAGATACGCAGTATTTT. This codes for CASSLEGSDTQYF.